This T cell receptor (beta chain) was documented in a study of response to subunit inactivated influenza vaccine. In TCRdb, the RT-PCR reads were re-called with MiXCR into one record per CDR3 protein. This table holds roughly 700,000 distinct CDR3 sequences, 15% to 18% found once. V was trimmed by 0 bases and J by 8 bases, leaving 13 bases between them. The CDR3 length is 14 residues. From germline, CDR1 is MNHEY and CDR2 SVGEGT. The rearrangement joins TRBV6-2 or TRBV6-3 to TRBJ1-1, with D possibly being TRBD1 (5 bases). This TCR was sampled from a man aged 50-59 years who received an inactivated influenza vaccine. The sequences come from PBMCs from blood, collected 11 to 12 days after vaccination. CDR3 residues: CASSYSTTVSEAFF. Written as DNA, the CDR3 is TGTGCCAGCAGTTACTCAACGACAGTATCAGAAGCTTTCTTT.